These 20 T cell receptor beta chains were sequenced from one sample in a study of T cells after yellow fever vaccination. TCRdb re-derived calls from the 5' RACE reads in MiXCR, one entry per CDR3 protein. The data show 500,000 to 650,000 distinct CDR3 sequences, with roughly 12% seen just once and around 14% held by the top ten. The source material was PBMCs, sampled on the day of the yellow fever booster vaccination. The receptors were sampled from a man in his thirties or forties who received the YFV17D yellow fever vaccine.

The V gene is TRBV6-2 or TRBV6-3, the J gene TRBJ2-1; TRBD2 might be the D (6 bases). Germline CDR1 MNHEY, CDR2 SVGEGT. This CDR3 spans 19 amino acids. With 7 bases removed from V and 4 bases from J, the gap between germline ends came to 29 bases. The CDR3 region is CASTSMGLSTSPNYNEQFF. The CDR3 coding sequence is TGTGCCAGCACCTCCATGGGACTGTCGACTAGTCCAAATTACAATGAGCAGTTCTTC.

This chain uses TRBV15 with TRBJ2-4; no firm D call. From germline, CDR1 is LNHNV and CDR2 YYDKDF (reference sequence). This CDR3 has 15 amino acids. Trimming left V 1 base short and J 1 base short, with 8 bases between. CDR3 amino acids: CATSRGLEAKNIQYF. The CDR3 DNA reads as TGTGCCACCAGCAGAGGACTGGAGGCCAAAAACATTCAGTACTTC.

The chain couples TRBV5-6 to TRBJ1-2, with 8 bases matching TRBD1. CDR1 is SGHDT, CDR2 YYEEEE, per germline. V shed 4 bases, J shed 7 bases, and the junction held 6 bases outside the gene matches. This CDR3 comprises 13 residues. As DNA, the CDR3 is TGTGCCAGCAGCATCCGACAGGGGATTGGCTACACCTTC. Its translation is CASSIRQGIGYTF.

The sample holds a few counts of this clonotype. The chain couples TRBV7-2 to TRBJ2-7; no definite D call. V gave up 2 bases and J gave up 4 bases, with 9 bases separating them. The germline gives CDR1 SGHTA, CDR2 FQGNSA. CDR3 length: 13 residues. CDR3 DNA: TGTGCCAGCAGCTTAAGCAGGACGTACGAGCAGTACTTC. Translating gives CASSLSRTYEQYF.

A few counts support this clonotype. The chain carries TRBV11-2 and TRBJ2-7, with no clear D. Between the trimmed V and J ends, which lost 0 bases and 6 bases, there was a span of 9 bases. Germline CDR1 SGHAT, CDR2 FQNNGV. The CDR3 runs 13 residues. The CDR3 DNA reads TGTGCCAGCAGCTTAGATCCTGGGTTCGAGCAGTACTTC. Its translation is CASSLDPGFEQYF.

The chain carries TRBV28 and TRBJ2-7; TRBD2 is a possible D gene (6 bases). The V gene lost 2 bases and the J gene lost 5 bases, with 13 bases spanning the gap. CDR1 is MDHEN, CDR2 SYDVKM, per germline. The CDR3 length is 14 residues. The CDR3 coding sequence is TGTGCCAGCAGTTTAGGGGGGTTCGTCGACGAGCAGTACTTC. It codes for CASSLGGFVDEQYF.

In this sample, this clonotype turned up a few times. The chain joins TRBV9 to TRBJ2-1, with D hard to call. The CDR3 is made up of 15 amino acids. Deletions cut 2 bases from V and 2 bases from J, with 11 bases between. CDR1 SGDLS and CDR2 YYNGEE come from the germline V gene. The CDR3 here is CASSVNIGPYNEQFF. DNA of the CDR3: TGTGCCAGCAGCGTGAATATAGGGCCCTACAATGAGCAGTTCTTC.

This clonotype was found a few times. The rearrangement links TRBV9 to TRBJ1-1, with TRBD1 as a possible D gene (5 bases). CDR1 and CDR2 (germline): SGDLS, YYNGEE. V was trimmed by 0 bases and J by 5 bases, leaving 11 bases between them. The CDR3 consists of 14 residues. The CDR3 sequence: CASSVGGGGTEAFF. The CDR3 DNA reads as TGTGCCAGCAGCGTAGGGGGTGGGGGTACTGAAGCTTTCTTT. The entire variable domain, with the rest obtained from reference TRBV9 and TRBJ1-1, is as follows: DSGVTQTPKHLITATGQRVTLRCSPRSGDLSVYWYQQSLDQGLQFLIQYYNGEERAKGNILERFSAQQFPDLHSELNLSSLELGDSALYFCASSVGGGGTEAFFGQGTRLTVV.

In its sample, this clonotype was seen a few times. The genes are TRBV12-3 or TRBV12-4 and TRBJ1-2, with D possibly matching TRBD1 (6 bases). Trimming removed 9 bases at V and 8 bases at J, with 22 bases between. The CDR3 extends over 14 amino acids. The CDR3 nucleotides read TGTGCCAGTGTCTCGGGGGGCGCATTAAGCGGCTACACCTTC. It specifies CASVSGGALSGYTF.

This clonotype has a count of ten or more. CDR3 residues: CASSFGEGYTF. CDR3 sequence (DNA): TGTGCCAGCAGCTTCGGGGAAGGCTACACCTTC. This chain joins TRBV11-2 and TRBJ1-2; D gene ambiguous. Germline lookup yields CDR1 SGHAT and CDR2 FQNNGV. This CDR3 has 11 amino acids. V lost 3 bases and J lost 8, with 7 bases in between.

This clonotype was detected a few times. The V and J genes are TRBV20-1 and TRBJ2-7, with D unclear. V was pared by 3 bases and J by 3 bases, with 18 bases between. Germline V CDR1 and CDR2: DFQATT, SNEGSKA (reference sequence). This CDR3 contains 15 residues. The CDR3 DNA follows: TGCAGTGCTAGGGAGCCGGATTGGCCCCGCTACGAGCAGTACTTC. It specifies CSAREPDWPRYEQYF.

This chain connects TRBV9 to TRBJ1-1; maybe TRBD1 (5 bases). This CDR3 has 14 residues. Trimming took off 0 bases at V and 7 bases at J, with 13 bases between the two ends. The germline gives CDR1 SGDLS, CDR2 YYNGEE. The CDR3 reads CASSVESGGSEAFF. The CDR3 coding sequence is TGTGCCAGCAGCGTAGAATCCGGGGGGAGTGAAGCTTTCTTT.

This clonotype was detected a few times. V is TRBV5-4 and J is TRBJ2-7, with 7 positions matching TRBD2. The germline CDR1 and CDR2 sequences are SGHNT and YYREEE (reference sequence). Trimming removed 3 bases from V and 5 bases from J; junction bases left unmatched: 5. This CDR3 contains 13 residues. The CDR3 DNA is TGTGCCAGCAGCTGGGGGACTAAGGACGAGCAGTACTTC. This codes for CASSWGTKDEQYF.

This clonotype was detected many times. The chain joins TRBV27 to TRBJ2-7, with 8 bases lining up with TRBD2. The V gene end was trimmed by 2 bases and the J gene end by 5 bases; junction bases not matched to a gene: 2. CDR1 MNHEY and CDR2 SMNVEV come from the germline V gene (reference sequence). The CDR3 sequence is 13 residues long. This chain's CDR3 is CASSLVSGDEQYF. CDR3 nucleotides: TGTGCCAGCAGTTTAGTTAGCGGGGACGAGCAGTACTTC.

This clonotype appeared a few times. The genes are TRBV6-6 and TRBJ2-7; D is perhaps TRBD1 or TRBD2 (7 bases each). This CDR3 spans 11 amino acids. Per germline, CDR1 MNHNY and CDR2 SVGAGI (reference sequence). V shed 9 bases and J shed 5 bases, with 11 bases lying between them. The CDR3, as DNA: TGTGCCAGACAGGGGAGGGACGAGCAGTACTTC. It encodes CARQGRDEQYF.

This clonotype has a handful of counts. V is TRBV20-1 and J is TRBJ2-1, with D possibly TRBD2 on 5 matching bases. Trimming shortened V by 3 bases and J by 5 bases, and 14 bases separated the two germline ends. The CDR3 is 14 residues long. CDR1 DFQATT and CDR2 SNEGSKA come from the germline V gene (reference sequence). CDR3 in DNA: TGCAGTGCTAGCCGAGAAAGCGGCCACAATGAGCAGTTCTTC. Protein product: CSASRESGHNEQFF.

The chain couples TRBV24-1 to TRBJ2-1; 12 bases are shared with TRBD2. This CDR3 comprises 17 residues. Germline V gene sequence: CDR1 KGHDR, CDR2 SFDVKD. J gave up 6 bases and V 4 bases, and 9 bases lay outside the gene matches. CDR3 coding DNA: TGTGCCACCAGTGAGGCTACCACTAGCGGGGGGATCAATGAGCAGTTCTTC. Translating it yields CATSEATTSGGINEQFF.

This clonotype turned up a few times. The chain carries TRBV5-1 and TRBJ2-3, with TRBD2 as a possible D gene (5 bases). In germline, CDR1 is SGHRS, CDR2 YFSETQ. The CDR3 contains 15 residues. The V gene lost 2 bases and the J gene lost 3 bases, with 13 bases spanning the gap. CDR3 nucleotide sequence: TGCGCCAGCAGCTTAGTCTCGCCGGGAACAGATACGCAGTATTTT. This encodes CASSLVSPGTDTQYF.

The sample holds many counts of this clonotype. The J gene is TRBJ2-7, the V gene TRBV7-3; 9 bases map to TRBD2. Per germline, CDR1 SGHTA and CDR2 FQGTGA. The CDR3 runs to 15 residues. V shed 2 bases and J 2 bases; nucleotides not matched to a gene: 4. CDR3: CASSLGSGRAYEQYF. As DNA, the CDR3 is TGTGCCAGCAGCTTAGGTAGCGGGAGAGCCTACGAGCAGTACTTC.

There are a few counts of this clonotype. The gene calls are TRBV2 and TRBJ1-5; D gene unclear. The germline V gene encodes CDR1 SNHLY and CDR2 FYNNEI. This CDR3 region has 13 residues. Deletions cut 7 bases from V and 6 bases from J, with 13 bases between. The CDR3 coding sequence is TGTGCCAGCACCCCTGGCTTTACTCAGCCCCAGCATTTT. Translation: CASTPGFTQPQHF.